Listed below are T cell receptor beta chains from one sample, sequenced in a study of blood T cells in healthy people across ages. TCRdb re-analysed the 5' RACE reads in MiXCR, keeping a single row per CDR3 protein. The profile shows hundreds of thousands of distinct CDR3 sequences, roughly 26% of them singletons. Source material: blood. These receptors originate from a woman aged 70-85 years in good health. The conserved cysteine and the conserved F or W are not part of the CDR3 here. The order of the fields is CDR3 protein, V gene, D gene, J gene. The D gene is left open where the match is weak.

ASAGGSYNEQF,TRBV28,TRBD2,TRBJ2-1
ASRQDLYQETQY,TRBV2,.,TRBJ2-5
SGDQGAGTQY,TRBV29-1,TRBD1,TRBJ2-3
ATSLRALAGAYNEQF,TRBV15,TRBD2,TRBJ2-1
ATSDSRVFGYT,TRBV24-1,.,TRBJ1-2
ASSFTDSTQETQY,TRBV11-2,.,TRBJ2-5
ASSHQGTVVAF,TRBV3-1,.,TRBJ1-1
SARERGMETQY,TRBV20-1,.,TRBJ2-5
ASSTRGSQY,TRBV12-3/TRBV12-4,.,TRBJ2-7
ATSVGLTNTEAF,TRBV15,.,TRBJ1-1
ASSQATSNEKLF,TRBV3-1,.,TRBJ1-4
ASSSTPVEQY,TRBV12-3/TRBV12-4,.,.
SARNGNTIY,TRBV20-1,.,TRBJ1-3
ASSFLQGSQDTQY,TRBV5-1,.,TRBJ2-5
ASSFKGGSVQPQH,TRBV7-2,.,TRBJ1-5
ASSLQGAPYEQY,TRBV28,.,TRBJ2-7
SVFTASYERY,TRBV29-1,.,TRBJ2-7
ASSPLGANYNEQF,TRBV4-3,.,TRBJ2-1
ASSLGGLLGNEQF,TRBV7-2,.,TRBJ2-1
ASSKMGGLGETQY,TRBV5-5,.,TRBJ2-5
ASSSPDTTEGYT,TRBV27,.,TRBJ1-2
ASTPGLADNEQF,TRBV5-1,TRBD2,TRBJ2-1
ASSRAIEQF,TRBV14,.,TRBJ2-1
ASSSERTDPYEQY,TRBV5-6,.,TRBJ2-7
ASSPASYNEQF,TRBV11-1,.,TRBJ2-1
ASSQGLASTDTQY,TRBV4-1,.,TRBJ2-3
ASSLARAGDTQY,TRBV12-3/TRBV12-4,.,TRBJ2-3
SARGGDSGNNEQF,TRBV20-1,.,TRBJ2-1
ASSYPGQATYEQY,TRBV6-2/TRBV6-3,.,TRBJ2-7
SAPYPQGGVHEQY,TRBV20-1,.,TRBJ2-7
ASSLGRGIDEQY,TRBV5-6,.,TRBJ2-7
SVRDRAPSNEQF,TRBV29-1,TRBD1,TRBJ2-1
ASSVSHGAGGPSEQF,TRBV9,TRBD2,.
ASSLDIHYGYT,TRBV5-1,.,TRBJ1-2